This T cell receptor (beta chain) was captured in a study of shared T cell receptors in the human thymus. This clone appeared once. Clones were read by immunoSEQ multiplex PCR, and TCRdb kept only the in-frame ones, dropping some. The sample carries about 380,000 clones, 85% to 95% recorded once. Losses at the gene ends were 5 bases for V and 7 bases for J; bases not matched to a gene: 11. There are 16 residues in the CDR3. CDR1 and CDR2 from the germline V gene are SEHNR and FQNEAQ (reference sequence). The V and J genes are TRBV7-9 and TRBJ2-2; 9 nucleotides line up with TRBD2. The sample was thymocytes. This sequence originates from a human donor. This CDR3 is CASSPGREGRGGELFF. Here the CDR3 DNA reads TGTGCCAGCAGCCCTGGGCGGGAGGGCCGAGGCGGGGAGCTGTTTTTT.